This T cell receptor (beta chain) was sequenced during a study of OX40 agonist ivuxolimab in advanced cancers. TCRdb's copy holds only in-frame clones and misses some; the assay was immunoSEQ multiplex PCR. The sample has fewer than 70,000 clones; roughly nine tenths are singletons. A single count supports this clone. Its specificity is not known. People who had autoimmune disease history or systemic immunosuppression were excluded. Study outcomes and limitations: Partial responders receiving 0.1-3.0 mg/kg showed among the lowest clonal expansion.

Trimming took off 1 base at V and 0 bases at J, with 10 bases between the two ends. The CDR3 loop spans 15 amino acids. The germline V gene encodes CDR1 SGHDN and CDR2 FVKESK. This clonotype was sampled from an adult with an advanced solid tumor such as melanoma, head and neck, liver or kidney cancer. This chain links TRBV14 with TRBJ2-7; no reliable D call. The specimen was CD4+ or CD8+ T cells sorted from blood, collected in a trial of the OX40 agonist ivuxolimab. The CDR3 DNA sequence: TGTGCCAGCAGCCAAGTTGGACCGCACTCCTACGAGCAGTACTTC. Translated, it gives CASSQVGPHSYEQYF.